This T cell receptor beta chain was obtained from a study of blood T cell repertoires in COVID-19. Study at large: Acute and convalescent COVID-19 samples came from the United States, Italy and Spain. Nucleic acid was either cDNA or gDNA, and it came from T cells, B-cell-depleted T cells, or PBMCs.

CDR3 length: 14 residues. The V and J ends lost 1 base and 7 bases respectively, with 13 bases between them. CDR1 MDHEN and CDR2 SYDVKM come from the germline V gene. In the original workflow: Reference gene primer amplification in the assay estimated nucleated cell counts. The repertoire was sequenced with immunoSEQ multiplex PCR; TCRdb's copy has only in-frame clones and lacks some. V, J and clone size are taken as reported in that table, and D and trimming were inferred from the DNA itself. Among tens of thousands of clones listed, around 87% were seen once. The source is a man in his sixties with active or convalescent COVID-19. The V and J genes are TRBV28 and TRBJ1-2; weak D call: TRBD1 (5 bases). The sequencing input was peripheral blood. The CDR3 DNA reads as TGTGCCAGCAGTTTATCTTCGCAGGGTTTTGGCTACACCTTC. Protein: CASSLSSQGFGYTF.